Below are 26 T cell receptor beta chains sequenced from a single sample in a study of identical twins. From the 5' RACE reads, TCRdb called clonotypes with MiXCR, one entry per CDR3 protein. Of 500,000 to 700,000 distinct CDR3 sequences in the sample, 7.1% were seen once. This same sample was also part of a study on yellow fever vaccine responses in identical twins.

Input material: PBMCs. The source is a woman aged 18 to 35 in good health.

This clonotype was seen a handful of times. This sequence joins TRBV20-1 and TRBJ2-1; 11 bases line up with TRBD2. The CDR3 has 17 residues. Germline V gives CDR1 DFQATT, CDR2 SNEGSKA (reference sequence). J gave up 6 bases and V 3 bases, and 13 bases lay outside the gene matches. CDR3 in DNA: TGCAGTGCTAGCCCCGCGACACTAGCGGGAGACCGCAATGAGCAGTTCTTC. This sequence encodes CSASPATLAGDRNEQFF.

This clonotype was recorded many times. This chain uses TRBV7-9 with TRBJ1-6; D gene uncertain. The CDR3 contains 17 residues. V shed 4 bases and J shed 5 bases, with 18 bases lying between them. The germline CDR1 and CDR2 sequences are SEHNR and FQNEAQ (reference sequence). The CDR3 DNA follows: TGTGCCAGCAGCTGGACGATTCTGACGGGGAATAATTCACCCCTCCACTTT. Translation: CASSWTILTGNNSPLHF.

This clonotype was seen repeatedly, ten times or more. This rearrangement joins TRBV20-1 to TRBJ1-2; D call uncertain. Germline V gene sequence: CDR1 DFQATT, CDR2 SNEGSKA (reference sequence). V was shortened by 6 bases and J by 4 bases, with 12 bases between the two germline ends. CDR3 length: 12 residues. CDR3 sequence: CSATYSRYGYTF. The CDR3 nucleotides read TGCAGTGCGACGTACAGTCGCTATGGCTACACCTTC.

This clonotype turned up a few times. The rearrangement uses TRBV3-1 and TRBJ2-1; tentative D call: TRBD2 (6 bases). There are 15 residues in the CDR3. Germline CDR1 LGHDT, CDR2 YNNKEL (reference sequence). Trimming removed 1 base at V and 12 bases at J, with 19 bases between. The CDR3 nucleotides are TGTGCCAGCAGCCAAGGTGTGCCGACTAGTGAAGGGCAGTTCTTC. It encodes CASSQGVPTSEGQFF.

This clonotype occurred a few times. This chain links TRBV13 with TRBJ2-7; 12 bases agree with TRBD2. The trim removed 6 bases at V and 2 bases at J, leaving 5 bases unmatched. Germline V gene lookup returns CDR1 PRHDT and CDR2 FYEKMQ (reference sequence). The CDR3 covers 15 residues. CDR3 protein: CASSYTSGGPYEQYV. For the CDR3, the DNA is TGTGCCAGCAGTTACACTAGCGGGGGGCCCTACGAGCAGTACGTC.

V usage is TRBV5-6 and J usage is TRBJ2-4; D possibly corresponds to TRBD2 (5 bases). V was cut by 5 bases and J by 8 bases, with 17 bases left in between. Germline values: CDR1 SGHDT, CDR2 YYEEEE. This CDR3 contains 14 residues. Here the CDR3 reads CASSVPVDGDIQYF. CDR3 bases: TGTGCCAGCAGTGTTCCAGTGGACGGGGACATTCAGTACTTC. Full variable domain (rest looked up from reference TRBV5-6 and TRBJ2-4): DAGVTQSPTHLIKTRGQQVTLRCSPKSGHDTVSWYQQALGQGPQFIFQYYEEEERQRGNFPDRFSGHQFPNYSSELNVNALLLGDSALYLCASSVPVDGDIQYFGAGTRLSVL.

This clonotype was counted ten times or more. The J gene is TRBJ2-3, the V gene TRBV4-1; 8 bases align to TRBD2. Germline V gene sequence: CDR1 MGHRA, CDR2 YSYEKL. V shed 0 bases and J 6 bases; nucleotides not matched to a gene: 8. This CDR3 contains 16 residues. The CDR3 here is CASSQEERGSIDTQYF. The CDR3 nucleotides read TGCGCCAGCAGCCAAGAAGAGCGGGGGTCGATTGATACGCAGTATTTT.

In its sample, this clonotype was seen many times. The rearrangement uses TRBV6-4 and TRBJ2-2; 8 bases match TRBD1. Trimming at V came to 0 bases and at J to 3 bases, leaving 3 bases not matched to a gene. Germline loops: CDR1 MRHNA, CDR2 SNTAGT. This CDR3 is built from 16 residues. CDR3 coding DNA: TGTGCCAGCAGTGACTCTGGCAGGGGGCACACCGGGGAGCTGTTTTTT. Amino acid sequence: CASSDSGRGHTGELFF.

The CDR3 loop is CASVNGGAGNEQFF. Here the CDR3 DNA reads TGTGCCAGCGTGAACGGGGGGGCGGGGAATGAGCAGTTCTTC. The chain employs TRBV12-3 or TRBV12-4 and TRBJ2-1, with 8 bases matching TRBD2. This CDR3 region has 14 residues. With V trimmed by 8 bases and J by 7 bases, 10 bases remained unmatched.

This clonotype was detected only once. V and J are TRBV9 and TRBJ2-3; TRBD2 aligns across 7 bases. This CDR3 spans 14 amino acids. J lost 4 bases, V lost 3 bases, and 5 bases had no gene match. Germline assignment: CDR1 SGDLS and CDR2 YYNGEE. The CDR3, as DNA: TGTGCCAGCAGCGGACTAGCATGGCCAGATACGCAGTATTTT. Protein sequence: CASSGLAWPDTQYF. The entire variable domain, with the rest obtained from reference TRBV9 and TRBJ2-3, is as follows: DSGVTQTPKHLITATGQRVTLRCSPRSGDLSVYWYQQSLDQGLQFLIQYYNGEERAKGNILERFSAQQFPDLHSELNLSSLELGDSALYFCASSGLAWPDTQYFGPGTRLTVL.

The rearrangement uses TRBV11-2 and TRBJ2-3; no reliable D call. The CDR3 covers 19 residues. Trimming shortened V by 0 bases and J by 0 bases, and 19 bases separated the two germline ends. The germline gives CDR1 SGHAT, CDR2 FQNNGV. The CDR3 reads CASSLDMGARIRSTDTQYF. The CDR3 nucleotides are TGTGCCAGCAGCTTAGATATGGGTGCGAGGATTAGGAGCACAGATACGCAGTATTTT. Full variable domain (remainder filled in from reference TRBV11-2 and TRBJ2-3): EAGVAQSPRYKIIEKRQSVAFWCNPISGHATLYWYQQILGQGPKLLIQFQNNGVVDDSQLPKDRFSAERLKGVDSTLKIQPAKLEDSAVYLCASSLDMGARIRSTDTQYFGPGTRLTVL.

This clonotype was seen a few times. The chain carries TRBV25-1 and TRBJ2-7; TRBD1 agrees at 8 bases. The CDR3 totals 16 residues. CDR1 is MGHDK and CDR2 is SYGVNS in the germline V gene. Losses at the gene ends were 4 bases for V and 2 bases for J; bases not matched to a gene: 10. CDR3 sequence: CASSALDRARAYEQYV. The CDR3 DNA reads as TGTGCCAGCAGTGCATTGGACAGGGCGAGGGCCTACGAGCAGTACGTC.

This clonotype was recorded a few times. This chain joins TRBV6-1 and TRBJ2-4, with 7 bases fitting TRBD2. This CDR3 contains 16 residues. The junction had 8 bases not matched to a gene; V was cut back by 6 bases and J by 0 bases. CDR1 MNHNS and CDR2 SASEGT come from the germline V gene. CDR3 DNA sequence: TGTGCCAGCAGAGCGGGGAGTACCCTAGCCAAAAACATTCAGTACTTC. The encoded protein is CASRAGSTLAKNIQYF.

The chain links TRBV28 to TRBJ1-2; D not certain. Germline CDR1 is MDHEN and CDR2 is SYDVKM. V was trimmed by 1 base and J by 5 bases, leaving 8 bases between them. CDR3 length: 13 residues. The CDR3 nucleotides are TGTGCCAGCAGTTTATCCCATCATTATGGCTACACCTTC. Translating it yields CASSLSHHYGYTF.

V gene TRBV28 combines with J gene TRBJ1-5, with 10 bases lining up with TRBD1. The CDR3 has 17 amino acids. Trimming took 6 bases from V and 7 from J; bases not matched to a gene: 15. The V gene's germline CDR1 is MDHEN and CDR2 SYDVKM. In DNA, the CDR3 is TGTGCCAGCAGCGTACCACTCATCAGACAGGGGGCCCAGCCCCAGCATTTT. Its protein is CASSVPLIRQGAQPQHF.

The J gene is TRBJ2-4, the V gene TRBV7-2; no definite D call. The CDR3 has 15 amino acids. CDR1 and CDR2 from the germline V gene are SGHTA and FQGNSA. With 5 bases removed from V and 1 base from J, the gap between germline ends came to 12 bases. The CDR3 region is CASSRDLGAKNIQYF. CDR3 nucleotide sequence: TGTGCCAGCAGCCGCGACCTGGGGGCCAAAAACATTCAGTACTTC.

This clonotype was recorded a few times. The V and J genes are TRBV29-1 and TRBJ2-7; D remains ambiguous. The length of the CDR3 is 10 residues. Germline lookup yields CDR1 SQVTM and CDR2 ANQGSEA. Deletions cut 6 bases from V and 7 bases from J, with 10 bases between. The chain's CDR3 is CSVLVREQYF. CDR3 nucleotides: TGCAGCGTCCTCGTCAGGGAGCAGTACTTC.

This clonotype was recorded a few times. V and J are TRBV18 and TRBJ2-3; 7 nucleotides match TRBD1. CDR1 and CDR2 (germline): KGHSH, LQKENI. J was trimmed by 1 base and V by 3 bases; bases with no gene match: 4. This CDR3 contains 15 residues. This CDR3 reads CASSPGQPRTDTQYF. In DNA form, the CDR3 reads TGTGCCAGCTCACCGGGACAGCCGCGCACAGATACGCAGTATTTT.

Many counts were recorded for this clonotype. The chain combines TRBV3-1 with TRBJ2-1; D not certain. V was cut by 1 base and J by 6 bases, with 4 bases left in between. Germline V gene lookup returns CDR1 LGHDT and CDR2 YNNKEL (reference sequence). This CDR3 contains 12 residues. The chain's CDR3 is CASSQGGNEQFF. CDR3 nucleotide sequence: TGTGCCAGCAGCCAAGGGGGCAATGAGCAGTTCTTC.

Many counts were recorded for this clonotype. CDR3 sequence: CASSLAGLGYGYTF. CDR3 nucleotides: TGTGCCAGCAGCCTCGCAGGGCTCGGCTATGGCTACACCTTC. The genes are TRBV7-9 and TRBJ1-2, with D possibly matching TRBD1 (5 bases). The V end lost 5 bases, the J end lost 4 bases, and 14 bases lay between the germline ends. The germline V gene has CDR1 SEHNR and CDR2 FQNEAQ (reference sequence). The CDR3 totals 14 residues.

This clonotype was seen more than once but under ten times. This chain connects TRBV7-2 to TRBJ2-1; tentatively, D is TRBD2 (6 bases). The CDR3 covers 16 residues. V was shortened by 0 bases and J by 6 bases, with 15 bases between the two germline ends. Germline CDR1 SGHTA, CDR2 FQGNSA. The CDR3 sequence: CASSLAGREIGNEQFF. In DNA form, the CDR3 reads TGTGCCAGCAGCTTAGCGGGTCGGGAGATCGGCAATGAGCAGTTCTTC.

The rearrangement links TRBV28 to TRBJ2-3; 7 nucleotides agree with TRBD1. Germline V CDR1 and CDR2: MDHEN, SYDVKM. The CDR3 runs 16 residues. V dropped 5 bases and J dropped 4; count of bases not matched to a gene: 12. The DNA for the CDR3 is TGTGCCAGCAGTCCAAGACAGGGAAAAAGGGCAGATACGCAGTATTTT. It yields the protein CASSPRQGKRADTQYF. Full variable domain (remainder filled in from reference TRBV28 and TRBJ2-3): DVKVTQSSRYLVKRTGEKVFLECVQDMDHENMFWYRQDPGLGLRLIYFSYDVKMKEKGDIPEGYSVSREKKERFSLILESASTNQTSMYLCASSPRQGKRADTQYFGPGTRLTVL.

This clonotype was detected a few times. The chain recombines TRBV20-1 with TRBJ1-1; no clear D gene. CDR3 length: 10 residues. V was shortened by 3 bases and J by 11 bases, with 10 bases between the two germline ends. Germline assignment: CDR1 DFQATT and CDR2 SNEGSKA (reference sequence). CDR3 in amino acids: CSASIGGAFF. CDR3 coding DNA: TGCAGTGCTAGTATCGGCGGGGCTTTCTTT.

The rearrangement uses TRBV3-1 and TRBJ2-1; the match to TRBD2 covers 8 bases. Germline V lookup: CDR1 LGHDT, CDR2 YNNKEL (reference sequence). The CDR3 sequence is 18 residues long. The trim removed 10 bases at V and 3 bases at J, leaving 20 bases unmatched. The CDR3 DNA sequence: TGTGCCATCAGTTTAGGAGCGGGAGTTAAACGACTCTACAATGAGCAGTTCTTC. This translates into CAISLGAGVKRLYNEQFF.

This clonotype was picked up a small number of times. The chain is built from TRBV5-1 and TRBJ2-5, with D tentatively TRBD1 (6 bases). The germline V gene has CDR1 SGHRS and CDR2 YFSETQ. Trimming removed 0 bases at V and 2 bases at J, with 8 bases between. CDR3 length: 14 amino acids. The CDR3 nucleotides read TGCGCCAGCAGCTTGGCTACAGGGCAAGAGACCCAGTACTTC. This gives the protein CASSLATGQETQYF.

This clonotype was counted a few times. The J gene is TRBJ1-2, the V gene TRBV2, with a weak D call TRBD1 (5 bases). Germline V gene lookup returns CDR1 SNHLY and CDR2 FYNNEI. The CDR3 loop spans 13 amino acids. The germline V and J ends were trimmed by 1 base and 8 bases, with 11 bases remaining between them. The CDR3 sequence is CASSEGGARGYTF. In nucleotides, the CDR3 is TGTGCCAGCAGTGAAGGAGGGGCGCGGGGCTACACCTTC.